These T cell receptor beta chains were read from a single sample in a study of healthy donors' naive CD4 and CD8 T cells. TCRdb passed the reads through MiXCR, listing each CDR3 protein once. The table has around 180,000 distinct CDR3 sequences, over 60% seen once. Sequencing was carried out using naive CD4+ and CD8+ T cells sorted from blood, pooled from several donors. The receptors shown here come from a pool of human donors in good health; the sample pools cells from several healthy donors. The CDR3 runs from the conserved cysteine through the conserved F or W. The order of the fields is clone size, J gene, V gene, CDR3 length, D gene, CDR3 DNA, CDR3 protein. A D gene is named only where the DNA matches it firmly. The listing skips clone size in some rows; elsewhere it reads once, few, many or a size class.

>.|TRBJ2-7|TRBV6-2/TRBV6-3|14|TRBD2
TGTGCCAGCAGCCGGGACTACCGACCCTACGAGCAGTACTTC
CASSRDYRPYEQYF
>.|TRBJ2-7|TRBV11-2|15|TRBD2
TGTGCCAGCAGCTCGACTAGCGGGAGGAATTACGAGCAGTACTTC
CASSSTSGRNYEQYF
>few|TRBJ1-1|TRBV29-1|10|.
TGCAGCGTTCTTGACACTGAAGCTTTCTTT
CSVLDTEAFF
>.|TRBJ2-3|TRBV6-5|15|.
TGTGCCAGCAGTTACTCGGCACTTAGCACAGATACGCAGTATTTT
CASSYSALSTDTQYF
>.|TRBJ2-2|TRBV29-1|13|.
TGCAGCGTTGAAGTACAGAGAACCGGGGAGCTGTTTTTT
CSVEVQRTGELFF
>once|TRBJ2-1|TRBV24-1|16|.
TGTGCCACCAGTGATTTGGGTCTAGCGAGTGGCAATGAGCAGTTCTTC
CATSDLGLASGNEQFF
>.|TRBJ1-5|TRBV27|14|.
TGTGCCAGCAGTCCGACAGGACCGCATCAGCCCCAGCATTTT
CASSPTGPHQPQHF
>.|TRBJ2-3|TRBV2|15|.
TGTGCCAGCAGTGAAGGGAGGACTAGCACAGATACGCAGTATTTT
CASSEGRTSTDTQYF
>.|TRBJ2-1|TRBV19|14|.
TGTGTCAGTAGTACCTTGTGGGCGCTGGATGAGCAGTTCTTC
CVSSTLWALDEQFF
>.|TRBJ2-6|TRBV6-4|15|.
TGTGCCAGCAGTGTGGGAAACTCTGGGGCCAACGTCCTGACTTTC
CASSVGNSGANVLTF
>.|TRBJ1-5|TRBV20-1|14|.
TGCAGTGCGAAAAGGGCTCTTTCTAATCAGCCCCAGCATTTT
CSAKRALSNQPQHF
>few|TRBJ1-5|TRBV29-1|13|TRBD1
TGCAGCGTAAGGACAGGAGGAAATCAGCCCCAGCATTTT
CSVRTGGNQPQHF
>once|TRBJ2-5|TRBV11-3|14|.
TGTGCCAGCAGCCGCAGAGAGGGAGAAGAGACCCAGTACTTC
CASSRREGEETQYF
>.|TRBJ2-4|TRBV11-2|13|.
TGTGCCAGCAGCTACGTGGCTAAAAACATTCAGTACTTC
CASSYVAKNIQYF
>.|TRBJ2-3|TRBV6-2/TRBV6-3|14|.
TGTGCCAGCACATCGCTAGCGCTCACAGATACGCAGTATTTT
CASTSLALTDTQYF
>.|TRBJ2-3|TRBV11-2|16|TRBD2
TGTGCCAGCAGCTTTACCTCTAGCGGGGCCAGGGATACGCAGTATTTT
CASSFTSSGARDTQYF
>.|TRBJ2-3|TRBV24-1|16|TRBD2
TGTGCCACCCGTAAGGCTAGCGGGAGAGGCACAGATACGCAGTATTTT
CATRKASGRGTDTQYF
>.|TRBJ2-5|TRBV5-6|16|.
TGTGCCAGCAGCTCGCCGACAGGACCTACTAAAGAGACCCAGTACTTC
CASSSPTGPTKETQYF
>.|TRBJ2-7|TRBV29-1|15|TRBD1
TGCAGCGTTGATGGAGGGGACAGGGGGGCGTACGAGCAGTACTTC
CSVDGGDRGAYEQYF
>.|TRBJ1-1|TRBV29-1|10|.
TGCAGCGTTGACAGGGCTGAAGCTTTCTTT
CSVDRAEAFF
>.|TRBJ1-1|TRBV19|12|.
TGTGCCAGTAGTATAGGAGGGGCTGAAGCTTTCTTT
CASSIGGAEAFF
>.|TRBJ1-6|TRBV27|14|TRBD1
TGTGCCAGCGGACCGGGACAGGGTGGTTCACCCCTCCACTTT
CASGPGQGGSPLHF
>.|TRBJ2-7|TRBV29-1|12|.
TGCAGCGCCTCTAGGAGTATCGCCGAGCAGTACTTC
CSASRSIAEQYF
>.|TRBJ1-5|TRBV29-1|13|.
TGCAGCGTTGCGGCAGGGGACAATCAGCCCCAGCATTTT
CSVAAGDNQPQHF
>.|TRBJ1-2|TRBV30|11|.
TGTGCCTGGGAAACAGGCTATGGCTACACCTTC
CAWETGYGYTF
>.|TRBJ2-1|TRBV19|16|.
TGTGCCAGTAGTATATGGGGCAGGGGCAATGAAGATGAGCAGTTCTTC
CASSIWGRGNEDEQFF
>.|TRBJ2-1|TRBV20-1|14|TRBD2
TGCAGTGCTAGATCGGGGAGGGCCTACAATGAGCAGTTCTTC
CSARSGRAYNEQFF
>.|TRBJ2-1|TRBV29-1|14|.
TGCAGCGTTGATTGGGGAAAGAGCTACAATGAGCAGTTCTTC
CSVDWGKSYNEQFF
>.|TRBJ2-4|TRBV19|15|.
TGTGCCAGTAGTATTAGTGGGGGAGCCAAAAACATTCAGTACTTC
CASSISGGAKNIQYF